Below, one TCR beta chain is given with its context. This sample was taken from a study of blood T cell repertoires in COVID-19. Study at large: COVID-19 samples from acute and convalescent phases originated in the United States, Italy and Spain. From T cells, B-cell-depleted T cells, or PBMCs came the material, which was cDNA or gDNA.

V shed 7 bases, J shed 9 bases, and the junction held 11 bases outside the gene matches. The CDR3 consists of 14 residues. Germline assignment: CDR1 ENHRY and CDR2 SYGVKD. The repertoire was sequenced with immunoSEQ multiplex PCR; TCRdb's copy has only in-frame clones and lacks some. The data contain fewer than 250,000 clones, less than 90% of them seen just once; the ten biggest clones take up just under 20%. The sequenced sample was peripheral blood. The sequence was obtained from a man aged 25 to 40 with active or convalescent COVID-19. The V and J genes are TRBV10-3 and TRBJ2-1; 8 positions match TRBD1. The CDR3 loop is CAIKGQGGLSEQFF. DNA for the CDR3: TGTGCCATCAAAGGACAGGGTGGGTTAAGTGAGCAGTTCTTC.